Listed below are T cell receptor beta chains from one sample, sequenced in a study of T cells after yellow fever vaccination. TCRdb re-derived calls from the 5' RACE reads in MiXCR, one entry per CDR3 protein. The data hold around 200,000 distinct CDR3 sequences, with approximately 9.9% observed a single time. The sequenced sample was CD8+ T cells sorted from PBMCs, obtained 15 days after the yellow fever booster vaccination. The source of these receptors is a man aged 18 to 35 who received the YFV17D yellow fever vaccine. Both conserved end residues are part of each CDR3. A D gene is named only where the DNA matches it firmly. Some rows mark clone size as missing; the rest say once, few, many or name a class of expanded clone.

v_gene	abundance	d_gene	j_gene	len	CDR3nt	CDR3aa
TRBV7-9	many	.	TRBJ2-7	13	TGTGCCAGCAGCTTGGGCGGGGTCTACGAGCAGTACTTC	CASSLGGVYEQYF
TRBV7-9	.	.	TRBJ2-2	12	TGTGCCAGCTTCGGGAACACCGGGGAGCTGTTTTTT	CASFGNTGELFF
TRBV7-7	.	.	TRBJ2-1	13	TGTGCCAGCAGCTTCCGTCATAACAATGAGCAGTTCTTC	CASSFRHNNEQFF
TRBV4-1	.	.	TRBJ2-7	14	TGCGCCAGCAGCCCTCTTGGGATCTCCTACGAGCAGTACTTC	CASSPLGISYEQYF
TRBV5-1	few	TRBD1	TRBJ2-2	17	TGCGCCAGCAGCCTGGTATGGGGACAGGTTAACACCGGGGAGCTGTTTTTT	CASSLVWGQVNTGELFF
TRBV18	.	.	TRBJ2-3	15	TGTGCCAGCTCACCTCCTTCCGGGGTTACAGATACGCAGTATTTT	CASSPPSGVTDTQYF
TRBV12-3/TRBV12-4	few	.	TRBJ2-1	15	TGTGCCAGCAGACGGTCGGTAGAAGGAGGCGATGAGCAGTTCTTC	CASRRSVEGGDEQFF
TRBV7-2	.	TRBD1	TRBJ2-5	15	TGTGCCAGCAGCTGGGGACAGGGGTACCAAGAGACCCAGTACTTC	CASSWGQGYQETQYF
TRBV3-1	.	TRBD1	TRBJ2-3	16	TGTGCCAGCAGCCCACTCTGGACAGGACCTGGGGATACGCAGTATTTT	CASSPLWTGPGDTQYF
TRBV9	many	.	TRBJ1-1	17	TGTGCCAGCAGCCCCCAGGTAGGGATGGGAATGAACACTGAAGCTTTCTTT	CASSPQVGMGMNTEAFF
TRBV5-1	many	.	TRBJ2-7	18	TGCGCCAGCAGCTTTTGGGCTGGTGACTCCTCGAGCTCCTACGAGCAGTACTTC	CASSFWAGDSSSSYEQYF
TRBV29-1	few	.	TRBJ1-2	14	TGCAGCGTCATCCCTCAACAGGGTCTAAGTGGCTACACCTTC	CSVIPQQGLSGYTF
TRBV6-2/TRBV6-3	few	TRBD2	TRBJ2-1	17	TGTGCCAGCAGTTACCCATCTAGCGGGGATCCCTACAATGAGCAGTTCTTC	CASSYPSSGDPYNEQFF
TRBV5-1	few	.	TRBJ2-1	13	TGCGCCAGCAGCCTAGGCGCGCTAAATGAGCAGTTCTTC	CASSLGALNEQFF
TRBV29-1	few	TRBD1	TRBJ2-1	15	TGCAGCGTTGAAGGTTGGACAGGGGCCTACAATGAGCAGTTCTTC	CSVEGWTGAYNEQFF
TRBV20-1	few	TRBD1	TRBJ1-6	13	TGCAGTGCTCTACGACAGGGGAATTCACCCCTCCACTTT	CSALRQGNSPLHF
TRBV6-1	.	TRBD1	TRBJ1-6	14	TGTGCCAGCAGTGGTGGACAGGATTATTCACCCCTCCACTTT	CASSGGQDYSPLHF